This entry describes one T cell receptor (beta chain). This clone was seen a single time. Its antigen is currently not known. Base-call qualities are not available, and no considerably larger clone is one nucleotide away. TCRbeta CDR3 regions were amplified from genomic DNA by means of the immunoSEQ Assay, a bias-controlled multiplex PCR. The published analysis was carried out like this. Nucleated cell counts per sample were estimated from amplification of reference gene primers within the assay. To quantify the absolute abundance of each unique TCRbeta CDR3 rearrangement, sequence reads were collapsed and filtered. For each sample, productive Simpson clonality was calculated by taking the square root of Simpson's diversity index across productive rearrangements. This immuneACCESS table, as held by TCRdb, lists in-frame sequences with V and J called but not all clones. Of the missing ones, under half trace to an unresolved V gene in checked studies; the others have no known cause. Clone size and the V and J calls come from that table; the DNA yielded D and trimming. For this sample there are fewer than 350,000 clones; 85% appear just once. In total, the top ten clones hold around 1.8% of the sample.

This entry is derived from a study of blood T cell repertoires in COVID-19 (dated by TCRdb to the early 2020s). About the full investigation: The collaborator samples originated in the United States, Italy and Spain and spanned the acute and convalescent phases of COVID-19. HLA class I and class II types, where available, came from metadata supplied by the sample provider rather than from assay-based typing. The material from the prospective study consisted of cDNA or gDNA derived from T cells, B-cell-depleted T cells, or PBMCs. Nearly every sample came with metadata listing a de-identified subject ID, COVID-19 status, age in years and sex. Samples came from the ongoing ImmuneRACE study (first 160 participants) plus 1,254 subjects from 6 global collaborators. A freely available public database, intended as a resource for researchers studying the immune response to SARS-CoV-2, is where the repertoires were released. The dataset comprised deeply sampled blood TCRbeta repertoires from subjects exposed to, actively infected with, or recovered from COVID-19. What the work shows at the level of the full study, not this receptor alone: How much clinical and demographic metadata was included differed by source and by participant, and the metadata was provided uncurated.

Germline trimming amounts to 2 bases on V and 8 bases on J, with 3 as the count of junction bases outside the gene matches. From the cysteine through the phenylalanine, the CDR3 covers 14 amino acids. The only DNA kept is the CDR3, 42 bases in frame from the first base. CDR1 and CDR2 were assigned from the germline V gene (reference sequence) as LGHDT and YNNKEL. Participants in the prospective study were enrolled through a virtual design, were aged about 18 to 100 years, and lived in about two dozen United States geographic areas. Cohort assignment in the prospective study relied on participant-reported clinical history from a screening survey and a study questionnaire. Exposed participants had been in contact, within 2 weeks of entering the study, with a person who had a PCR-confirmed or clinician-diagnosed case of COVID-19. Mobile phlebotomists in the prospective study collected whole blood, serum and a nasopharyngeal or oropharyngeal swab from every participant. Participants in the prospective study had the option to provide additional blood draws and questionnaires over an approximately 2-month period. Blood samples from the prospective study were shipped frozen or at room temperature prior to DNA extraction.

Sequenced: PBMCs or T cells enriched from blood (not recorded which). This sequence uses TRBV3-1 (or the pseudogene TRBV3-2) and TRBJ2-3; 11 nucleotides in the junction match TRBD2. The receptor was isolated from a woman in her twenties or thirties who had been exposed to COVID-19. CDR3 region: CASSQPGLAATQYF. The nucleotide sequence is TGTGCCAGCAGCCAACCGGGACTAGCGGCTACGCAGTATTTT.